This TCR beta chain derives from a study of blood T cell repertoires in COVID-19. Study as a whole: The United States, Italy and Spain provided the acute and convalescent COVID-19 samples. T cells, B-cell-depleted T cells, or PBMCs supplied cDNA or gDNA.

CDR3 size: 12 residues. Trimming left V 10 bases short and J 5 bases short, with 12 bases between. CDR1 and CDR2 (germline): LNHDA, SQIVND (reference sequence). In Seattle, patients joined the study during active infection and were tracked longitudinally. In the original processing: The authors estimated nucleated cell counts from reference gene primer amplification. TCRdb's table, derived via immunoSEQ multiplex PCR, lists solely in-frame clones and lacks some. V and J calls and clone size are as listed in that table; D and trimming were resolved from the DNA. The sample holds approximately 110,000 clones, about 94% seen once.

The clonotype originates from a man aged 50-59 years with COVID-19, enrolled during active disease. The V call is TRBV19, the J call TRBJ1-5, with a weak D call TRBD1 (5 bases). Sequenced sample: peripheral blood. The CDR3 here is CATTGNHQPQHF. The CDR3 DNA is TGTGCCACCACAGGTAATCATCAGCCCCAGCATTTT.